This T cell receptor beta chain was profiled in a study of Ad26.COV2.S vaccination and SARS-CoV-2 variants. TCRdb's table, derived via immunoSEQ multiplex PCR, lists solely in-frame clones and lacks some. The sample consists of around 450,000 clones, 89% of them appearing once. The CDR3 covers 17 residues. Germline CDR1 is MNHEY and CDR2 is SVGEGT. Losses at the gene ends were 5 bases for V and 1 base for J; bases not matched to a gene: 7. This sample's treatment: 19 received Ad26.COV2.S at low or high dose, single or two shots; a few received placebo; per-sample allocation not given. Sampling was performed 63 days after the first vaccine or placebo injection.

The chain combines TRBV6-2 or TRBV6-3 with TRBJ2-3; 12 bases are shared with TRBD2. Sequenced material: peripheral blood, taken in a trial of Ad26.COV2.S vaccine versus placebo. This TCR was recovered from a person aged 18-60 years who received the Ad26.COV2.S COVID-19 vaccine or a placebo. This CDR3 reads CASSAPRLAGGTDTQYF. Here the CDR3 DNA reads TGTGCCAGCAGTGCCCCTCGACTAGCGGGGGGCACAGATACGCAGTATTTT.